This T cell receptor beta chain was documented in a study of blood T cell repertoires in COVID-19. Background on the study: COVID-19 samples collected from the United States, Italy and Spain covered acute and convalescent phases.

The germline V gene encodes CDR1 SGDLS and CDR2 YYNGEE. V was pared by 0 bases and J by 0 bases, with 6 bases between. The CDR3 consists of 15 residues. Only in-frame clones appear in the TCRdb table, and some are missing; sequencing was by immunoSEQ multiplex PCR. The top ten clones hold 2.5% to 3% of a sample with about 240,000 clones, approximately 90% of them seen once. The sequenced sample consisted of PBMCs or T cells enriched from blood (not recorded which). This receptor was identified in a woman aged 25 to 39 with acute COVID-19. The genes are TRBV9 and TRBJ1-4, with no clear D. In DNA, the CDR3 is TGTGCCAGCAGCGTAGGAACTGCAACTAATGAAAAACTGTTTTTT. It is translated as CASSVGTATNEKLFF.